This T cell receptor beta chain was retrieved from a study of shared clonotypes between healthy human individuals. Study details: Aged between 18 and 49, the donors were two women and a few men.

The test was conducted at deep level. Measured with immunoSEQ multiplex PCR; TCRdb has only the in-frame clones, and not every one. The data show approximately 1,500,000 clones, 95% to 99% seen once. With V trimmed by 5 bases and J by 7 bases, 14 bases remained unmatched. The CDR3 totals 15 residues. Germline CDR1 and CDR2: SGHAT and FQDESV (reference sequence). Healthy HIV-negative adults with no recent acute infections or vaccinations were recruited as donors. This chain links TRBV11-1 with TRBJ2-7, with 7 bases aligning to TRBD1. This clonotype was sampled from a man under 40 in good health. Sequenced material: naive CD4+ T cells sorted from blood. The subset here: CD45RA+ positively selected. Here the CDR3 DNA reads TGTGCCAGCAGCCAAGGGACAGACATAATGGGGGAGCAGTACTTC. It specifies CASSQGTDIMGEQYF. Complete variable domain (other parts from reference TRBV11-1 and TRBJ2-7): EAEVAQSPRYKITEKSQAVAFWCDPISGHATLYWYRQILGQGPELLVQFQDESVVDDSQLPKDRFSAERLKGVDSTLKIQPAELGDSAMYLCASSQGTDIMGEQYFGPGTRLTVT.